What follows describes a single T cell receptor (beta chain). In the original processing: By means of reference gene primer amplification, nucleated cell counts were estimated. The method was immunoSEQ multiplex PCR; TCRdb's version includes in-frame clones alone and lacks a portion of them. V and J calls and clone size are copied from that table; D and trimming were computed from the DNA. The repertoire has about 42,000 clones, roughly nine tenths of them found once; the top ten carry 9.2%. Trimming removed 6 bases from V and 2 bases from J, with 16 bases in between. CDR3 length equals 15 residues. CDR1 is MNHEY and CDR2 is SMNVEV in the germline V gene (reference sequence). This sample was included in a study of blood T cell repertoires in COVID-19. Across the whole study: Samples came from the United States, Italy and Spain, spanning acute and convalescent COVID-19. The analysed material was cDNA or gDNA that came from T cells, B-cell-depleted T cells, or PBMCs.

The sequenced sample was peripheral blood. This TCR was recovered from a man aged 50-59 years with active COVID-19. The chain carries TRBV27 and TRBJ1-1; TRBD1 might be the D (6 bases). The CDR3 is CASRVTGPVNTEAFF. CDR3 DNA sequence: TGTGCCAGCAGGGTCACAGGGCCGGTTAACACTGAAGCTTTCTTT.